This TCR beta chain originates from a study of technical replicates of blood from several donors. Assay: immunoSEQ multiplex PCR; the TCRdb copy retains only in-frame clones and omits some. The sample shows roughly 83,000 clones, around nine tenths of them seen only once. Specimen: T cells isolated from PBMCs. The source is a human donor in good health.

The CDR3: CASSIHADTRYEQYF. In DNA form, the CDR3 reads TGTGCCAGTAGTATTCACGCGGACACAAGATACGAGCAGTACTTC. This chain connects TRBV19 to TRBJ2-7, with D possibly being TRBD1 (5 bases). In germline, CDR1 is LNHDA, CDR2 SQIVND (reference sequence). The V and J ends lost 3 bases and 4 bases respectively, with 16 bases between them. This CDR3 is 15 amino acids long.